This passage covers 32 T cell receptor beta chains from one sample sequenced in a study of T cells expressing NK-cell markers. For each CDR3 protein, TCRdb gives one entry from its re-call of the 5' RACE reads, without DNA. The repertoire shows about 460,000 distinct CDR3 sequences; the top ten hold 1.4% to 1.5%. The sequencing sample was made of blood T cells: a sorted CD56 or NKG2C T cell subset, CD4+ or CD8+ T cells, or bulk PBMC T cells (not recorded which). The receptor set was obtained from a woman aged 50 to 60 in good health.

This chain uses TRBV10-2 with TRBJ1-1; TCRdb's D call, TRBD1, is unchecked because there is no DNA. The CDR3 covers 12 residues. CDR1 is WSHSY, CDR2 SAAADI, per germline. The chain's CDR3 is CASTPVASEAFF.

This chain joins TRBV6-5 and TRBJ2-7; TCRdb returns TRBD1, unconfirmable since there is no DNA. Germline CDR1 and CDR2: MNHEY and SVGAGI. The CDR3 is 14 residues long. CDR3 protein: CASGAPGSSYEQYF.

This chain links TRBV5-5 with TRBJ1-6. Germline loops: CDR1 SGHKS, CDR2 YYEKEE (reference sequence). The CDR3 consists of 14 residues. CDR3 sequence: CASSLGPDNSPLHF.

The chain employs TRBV7-9 and TRBJ2-5; TCRdb's D call of TRBD1 is untestable without DNA. From germline, CDR1 is SEHNR and CDR2 FQNEAQ (reference sequence). CDR3 length: 14 amino acids. CDR3 loop: CASSLGGLGETQYF. Complete variable domain (other parts from reference TRBV7-9 and TRBJ2-5): DTGVSQNPRHKITKRGQNVTFRCDPISEHNRLYWYRQTLGQGPEFLTYFQNEAQLEKSRLLSDRFSAERPKGSFSTLEIQRTEQGDSAMYLCASSLGGLGETQYFGPGTRLLVL.

CDR3 residues: CASSFGLQGRADTQYF. The gene calls are TRBV5-1 and TRBJ2-3; the D call from TCRdb, TRBD1, cannot be confirmed without DNA. CDR3 length: 16 amino acids. Germline CDR1 and CDR2: SGHRS and YFSETQ.

The chain recombines TRBV7-8 with TRBJ2-1; the D gene TCRdb calls, TRBD2, cannot be checked with no DNA. Looked up from germline, CDR1 is SGHVS and CDR2 is FQNEAQ. This CDR3 is 16 amino acids long. The chain's CDR3 is CASRASAGPLTNEQFF.

The genes are TRBV2 and TRBJ1-5; the TRBD1 assignment by TCRdb is unverifiable without DNA. The germline V gene encodes CDR1 SNHLY and CDR2 FYNNEI. The CDR3 has 14 amino acids. This chain's CDR3 is CASSEGPEGQPQHF.

The chain couples TRBV7-9 to TRBJ2-1. This CDR3 is 13 amino acids long. Germline CDR1 SEHNR, CDR2 FQNEAQ (reference sequence). The CDR3 loop reads CASSLVQTNEQFF.

CDR3 sequence: CASSQGRIAAGGTGELFF. The rearrangement uses TRBV4-1 and TRBJ2-2; TCRdb proposes TRBD2, but this gene call is untestable without DNA. This CDR3 has 18 residues. Germline V gives CDR1 MGHRA, CDR2 YSYEKL.

The chain has TRBV11-2 and TRBJ1-5. The CDR3 totals 14 residues. Germline lookup yields CDR1 SGHAT and CDR2 FQNNGV. The CDR3 loop is CASSLEIGSQPQHF.

This chain links TRBV4-1 with TRBJ2-5; the D call of TRBD2 rests on TCRdb alone, since no DNA is present to check it. The CDR3 runs to 15 residues. The germline V gene has CDR1 MGHRA and CDR2 YSYEKL. CDR3 in amino acids: CASSQDRLAEGTQYF.

V gene TRBV4-1 combines with J gene TRBJ2-2; TCRdb's D call of TRBD1 is untestable without DNA. Germline V lookup: CDR1 MGHRA, CDR2 YSYEKL. The CDR3 is 17 residues long. This CDR3 reads CASSQRGAGENTGELFF.

The chain recombines TRBV5-1 with TRBJ2-1; the TCRdb D gene call, TRBD2, has no DNA to confirm it. In germline, CDR1 is SGHRS, CDR2 YFSETQ. The CDR3 length is 15 residues. This chain's CDR3 is CATTLRAGGNNEQFF.

The chain combines TRBV20-1 with TRBJ2-6; TCRdb indicates TRBD2, and absent DNA this call remains unverified. Germline loops: CDR1 DFQATT, CDR2 SNEGSKA (reference sequence). The CDR3 has 19 residues. The CDR3: CSARSGGPTTLSGANVLTF.

This chain links TRBV20-1 with TRBJ2-3; TCRdb calls TRBD2, which cannot be checked without DNA. Germline CDR1 DFQATT, CDR2 SNEGSKA (reference sequence). The CDR3 contains 18 residues. CDR3 sequence: CSASWGSPSGASTDTQYF.

The CDR3 loop is CASSHGVWTEAFF. This chain links TRBV12-3 or TRBV12-4 with TRBJ1-1. This CDR3 region has 13 residues.

This chain uses TRBV20-1 with TRBJ2-3; lacking DNA, the TRBD2 call made by TCRdb goes unchecked. The CDR3 is 18 amino acids. Germline V lookup: CDR1 DFQATT, CDR2 SNEGSKA (reference sequence). CDR3 amino acids: CSARSLFGAGLSTDTQYF.

CDR3 amino acids: CAWSAGGPEQYF. The rearrangement uses TRBV30 and TRBJ2-7; the TCRdb call, TRBD1, lacks DNA for checking. In germline, CDR1 is GTSNPN, CDR2 SVGIG (reference sequence). The CDR3 loop spans 12 amino acids.

The chain has TRBV7-2 and TRBJ2-3; TCRdb indicates TRBD1, and absent DNA this call remains unverified. Germline values: CDR1 SGHTA, CDR2 FQGNSA. The CDR3 length is 14 residues. The CDR3: CASSQRGGGNTQYF.

This rearrangement joins TRBV10-1 to TRBJ1-2; TCRdb calls TRBD1, which cannot be checked without DNA. Germline V gene data show CDR1 as WNHNN and CDR2 as SYGVQD (reference sequence). This CDR3 comprises 15 residues. Here the CDR3 reads CASSESRGTVYGYTF.

The gene calls are TRBV2 and TRBJ2-2; the TRBD2 assignment by TCRdb is unverifiable without DNA. The CDR3 consists of 17 residues. Germline V gene data show CDR1 as SNHLY and CDR2 as FYNNEI. This CDR3 is CASTGAGTLAVAGELFF.

The chain employs TRBV2 and TRBJ2-2; there is no DNA to check the TCRdb D call of TRBD1. Germline CDR1 is SNHLY and CDR2 is FYNNEI. The CDR3 runs to 14 residues. The CDR3 protein is CASSGTGDTGELFF.

The chain recombines TRBV10-1 with TRBJ2-1; TCRdb designates TRBD2, a call that cannot be tested without DNA. The CDR3 extends over 15 amino acids. The V gene's germline CDR1 is WNHNN and CDR2 SYGVQD (reference sequence). The CDR3 is CASSETLGPGNEQFF.

The chain recombines TRBV11-2 with TRBJ2-3; with no DNA, the TCRdb D assignment of TRBD2 cannot be verified. The germline CDR1 and CDR2 sequences are SGHAT and FQNNGV. The CDR3 is 17 amino acids. This CDR3 reads CASSLDWEEGTPDTQYF. Using reference TRBV11-2 and TRBJ2-3 for the parts outside the CDR3, the full variable domain is EAGVAQSPRYKIIEKRQSVAFWCNPISGHATLYWYQQILGQGPKLLIQFQNNGVVDDSQLPKDRFSAERLKGVDSTLKIQPAKLEDSAVYLCASSLDWEEGTPDTQYFGPGTRLTVL.

The rearrangement joins TRBV7-2 to TRBJ1-2. The CDR3 sequence is 12 residues long. Looked up from germline, CDR1 is SGHTA and CDR2 is FQGNSA. The CDR3 spells CASSFEGFGYTF.

This chain links TRBV11-2 with TRBJ2-5; TCRdb calls TRBD1, which cannot be checked without DNA. In germline, CDR1 is SGHAT, CDR2 FQNNGV. The CDR3 is made up of 13 amino acids. CDR3 region: CASRGAPRETQYF.

The rearrangement uses TRBV5-5 and TRBJ1-6; the TCRdb D gene call, TRBD1, has no DNA to confirm it. CDR3 length equals 15 residues. In germline, CDR1 is SGHKS, CDR2 YYEKEE (reference sequence). The CDR3 reads CASSLWTGGNSPLHF.

The rearrangement uses TRBV7-2 and TRBJ1-3; the D gene TCRdb calls, TRBD1, cannot be checked with no DNA. This CDR3 has 14 amino acids. Germline loops: CDR1 SGHTA, CDR2 FQGNSA. CDR3 residues: CATWDRRSGNTIYF.

The rearrangement uses TRBV6-6 and TRBJ2-4; lacking DNA, the TRBD1 call made by TCRdb goes unchecked. The CDR3 has 17 amino acids. Per germline, CDR1 MNHNY and CDR2 SVGAGI (reference sequence). The CDR3 sequence: CASTGTGALLAKNIQYF.

The J gene is TRBJ2-1, the V gene TRBV20-1; TCRdb indicates TRBD1, and absent DNA this call remains unverified. The CDR3 loop spans 16 amino acids. From germline, CDR1 is DFQATT and CDR2 SNEGSKA (reference sequence). The chain's CDR3 is CSARDSTRQSYNEQFF.

The rearrangement joins TRBV20-1 to TRBJ1-4; TCRdb lists TRBD1, though no DNA is available to test this call. The CDR3 is made up of 11 amino acids. CDR1 is DFQATT, CDR2 SNEGSKA, per germline (reference sequence). This CDR3 reads CSVGGYEKLFF.

The chain has TRBV11-2 and TRBJ2-3; the TCRdb D gene call, TRBD2, has no DNA to confirm it. The CDR3 contains 16 residues. Germline loops: CDR1 SGHAT, CDR2 FQNNGV. CDR3: CASSPRAGGYTDTQYF.